This T cell receptor beta chain was documented in a study of post-analysis software for immune sequencing data. Overall study results and limits: Strong same-batch co-clustering of samples appeared with F measure clustering. The five TRBV segments detected at higher frequency in patients than in controls included TRBV5-6, TRBV5-1 and TRBV20-1.

The CDR3 is 13 residues long. CDR1 and CDR2 from the germline V gene are MRHNA and SNTAGT. Worth noting for this clonotype: No antigen is known for it. Germline and junction disagree at one end, which may indicate a read error.

Unique molecular identifiers were present in the TCR beta cDNA libraries. A population of roughly 0.9 to 11 million T cells gave rise to 450,000 to 500,000 cDNA molecules. Using its own MiXCR run on the PCR reads, TCRdb lists one record per CDR3 protein. The repertoire includes approximately 660,000 distinct CDR3 sequences, roughly three fifths of them detected once, and roughly 12% sits in the top ten. V gene TRBV6-4 combines with J gene TRBJ2-6, with a tentative D call TRBD2 (6 bases). The source is a girl aged 2-15 years with multiple sclerosis. Sequencing was carried out using blood. The CDR3 nucleotides are TGTGCCGGCAGCGGGTATGGGGCCAACGTCCTGACTTTC. Encoded protein: CAGSGYGANVLTF.